The clone carrying this TCR beta chain came up many times. Germline lookup yields CDR1 SGHAT and CDR2 FQNNGV. The CDR3 is 15 amino acids. V lost 4 bases and J lost 2; bases outside the gene matches: 7. This entry comes from a study of Graves' ophthalmopathy and Graves' hyperthyroidism. From RNA, the CDR3 regions of TCR beta chains were amplified and sequenced. RT-PCR with HTBI primers came first, then second-round multiplex PCR. In TCRdb, the multiplex PCR reads were re-called with MiXCR into one record per CDR3 protein. The top ten clones hold around 7% of a sample with over 500,000 distinct CDR3 sequences, about 20% of them seen once.

This clonotype was sampled from a woman aged 18-29 years with stable Graves' hyperthyroidism. Some clones in this sample may be carry-over from other donors' samples. The chain recombines TRBV11-2 with TRBJ1-1; 7 bases are shared with TRBD1. The material sequenced was peripheral blood. This CDR3 is CASSYEGAINTEAFF. In nucleotides, the CDR3 is TGTGCCAGCAGCTATGAGGGGGCGATCAACACTGAAGCTTTCTTT.